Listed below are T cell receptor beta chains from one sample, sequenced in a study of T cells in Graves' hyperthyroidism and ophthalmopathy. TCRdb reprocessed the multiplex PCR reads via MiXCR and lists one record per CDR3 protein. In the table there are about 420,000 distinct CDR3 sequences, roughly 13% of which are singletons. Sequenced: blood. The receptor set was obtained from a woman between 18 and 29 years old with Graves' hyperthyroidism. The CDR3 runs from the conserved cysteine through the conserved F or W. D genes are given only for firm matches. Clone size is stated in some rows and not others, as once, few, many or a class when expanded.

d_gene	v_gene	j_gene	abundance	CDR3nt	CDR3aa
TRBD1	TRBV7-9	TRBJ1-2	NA	TGTGCCAGCAGTTTCCCCCTCGGGACAGTTAGCTATGGCTACACCTTC	CASSFPLGTVSYGYTF
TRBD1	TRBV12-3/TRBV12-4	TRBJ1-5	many	TGTGCCAGCAGTATACGACAGGGTCGAAGCAATCAGCCCCAGCATTTT	CASSIRQGRSNQPQHF
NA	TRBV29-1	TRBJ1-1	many	TGCAGCGTGGAAGACAGGTTGAACACTGAAGCTTTCTTT	CSVEDRLNTEAFF
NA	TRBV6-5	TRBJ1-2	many	TGTGCCAGCAGTTACTCGGTCGACCAGGGACGACCGGGGGACTATGGCTACACCTTC	CASSYSVDQGRPGDYGYTF
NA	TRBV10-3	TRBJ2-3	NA	TGTGCCATCAGTGAGTCCATTTCCACAGATACGCAGTATTTT	CAISESISTDTQYF
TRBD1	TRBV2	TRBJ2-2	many	TGTGCCAGCACCGGACAGGGGAACCACGGGGAGCTGTTTTTT	CASTGQGNHGELFF
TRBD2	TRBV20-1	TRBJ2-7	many	TGCAGTGCTAGAGCAGGTAGCGGGAACCCCTACGAGCAGTACTTC	CSARAGSGNPYEQYF
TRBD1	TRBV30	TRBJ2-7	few	TGTGCCTGGAGTGGGACAGGGGGCGTAGCCGACGAGCAGTACTTC	CAWSGTGGVADEQYF
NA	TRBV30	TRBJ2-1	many	TGTGCCTGGACAAGGAGCTCCTACAATGAGCAGTTCTTC	CAWTRSSYNEQFF
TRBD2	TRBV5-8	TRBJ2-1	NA	TGTGCCAGCAGCTTGTCTGGGACTAGAATCTACAATGAGCAGCTCTTC	CASSLSGTRIYNEQLF
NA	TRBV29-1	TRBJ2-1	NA	TGCAGCGTTGAAGGGATATTAACAAAAAGCTCCTACAATGAGCAGTTCTTC	CSVEGILTKSSYNEQFF
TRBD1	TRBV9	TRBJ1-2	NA	TGTGCCAGCAGCGTAGAAGAGGGGGCCAACTATGGCTACACCTTC	CASSVEEGANYGYTF
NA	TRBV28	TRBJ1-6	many	TGTGCCAGCAGTTTATTACGAGGGGAGGGTTCACCCCTCCACTTT	CASSLLRGEGSPLHF
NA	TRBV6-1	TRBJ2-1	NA	TGTGCCAGCAGTGATCGGAGACTAACACCAAATGAGCAGTTCTTC	CASSDRRLTPNEQFF
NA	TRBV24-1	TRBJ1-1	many	TGTGCCACCAGTGACAGCTCTGGGGGGGTAAACACTGAAGCTTTCTTT	CATSDSSGGVNTEAFF
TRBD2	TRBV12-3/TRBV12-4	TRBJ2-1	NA	TGTGCCAGCAGGGGAAGAGACAGGACTAGCGGGAGAGCACTAAACTACAATGAGCAGTTCTTC	CASRGRDRTSGRALNYNEQFF
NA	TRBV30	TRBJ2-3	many	TGTGCCTGGAGTGTACAGCATACGCAGTATTTT	CAWSVQHTQYF
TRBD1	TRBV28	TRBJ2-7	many	TGTGCCAGTCGGACAGGGCCCTACGAGCAGTACTTC	CASRTGPYEQYF
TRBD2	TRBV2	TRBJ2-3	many	TGTGCCAGCAGGACTAGCGGGAGGAGCACAGATACGCAGTATTTT	CASRTSGRSTDTQYF
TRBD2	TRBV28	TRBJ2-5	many	TGTGCCAGCAGCCGGCGGGAGGGCAGGGAGACCCAGTACTTC	CASSRREGRETQYF
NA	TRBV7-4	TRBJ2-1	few	TGTGCCAGCAGCCCATCGACCGAACAAGAGGATCTGTTCTTC	CASSPSTEQEDLFF
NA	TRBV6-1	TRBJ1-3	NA	TGTGCCAGCACCTATCGGGGCTCTGGAAACACCATATATTTT	CASTYRGSGNTIYF
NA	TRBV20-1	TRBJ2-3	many	TGCAGTGCTAGAGATCTGGCCCTCACAGATACGCAGTATTTT	CSARDLALTDTQYF
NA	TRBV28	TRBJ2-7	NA	TGTGCCAGCAGTCCATCGGCTCGCTCCTACGAGCAGTACTTC	CASSPSARSYEQYF
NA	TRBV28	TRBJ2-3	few	TGTGCCACCTCCCCTACGGGTAGAGGAGATACGCAGTATTTT	CATSPTGRGDTQYF
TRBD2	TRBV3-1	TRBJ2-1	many	TGTGCCAGCAGCCAAGAGGTAGCGGGAGGGGATTACAATGAGCAGTTCTTC	CASSQEVAGGDYNEQFF
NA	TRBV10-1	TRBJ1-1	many	TGCGCCAGCAGCGTAACATCTACGAACACTGAAGCTTTCTTT	CASSVTSTNTEAFF
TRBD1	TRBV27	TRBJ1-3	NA	TGTGCCAGCAGGGACAGGGGGGCTGGAAACACCATATATTTT	CASRDRGAGNTIYF
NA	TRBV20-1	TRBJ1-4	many	TGCAGTGCTAGAGTGGCAGGGATGCGAGACGAAAAACTGTTTTTT	CSARVAGMRDEKLFF
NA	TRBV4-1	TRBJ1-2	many	TGCGCCAGCAGCCCGTTCCGGACAGCCAACTATGGCTACACCTTC	CASSPFRTANYGYTF
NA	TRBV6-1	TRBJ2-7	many	TGTGCCAGCAGACCCAGGGACCCCTACGAGCAGTACTTC	CASRPRDPYEQYF
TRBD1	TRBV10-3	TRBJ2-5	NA	TGTGCCATCAGTCCCGGGACAGGGGTTACAGAGACCCAGTACTTC	CAISPGTGVTETQYF
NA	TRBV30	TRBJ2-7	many	TGTGCCTGGAGTGTACTACGGACCCGCGAGCAGTACTTC	CAWSVLRTREQYF
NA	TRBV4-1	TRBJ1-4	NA	TGCGCCAGCAGCACAATGGGGAGAGTTGAGGAAAAACTGTTTTTT	CASSTMGRVEEKLFF
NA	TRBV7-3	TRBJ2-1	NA	TGTGCCAGCAGCTTAGAGGCGTTGTCAAATGAGCAGTTCTTC	CASSLEALSNEQFF
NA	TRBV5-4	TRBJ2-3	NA	TGTGCCAGCACCCCGGGGGGCTATGGACGCACAGATACGCAGTATTTT	CASTPGGYGRTDTQYF
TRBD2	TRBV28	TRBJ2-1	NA	TGTGCCAGCAGCTTTCTACTAGCGGGAGCAGTCAATGAGCAGTTCTTC	CASSFLLAGAVNEQFF
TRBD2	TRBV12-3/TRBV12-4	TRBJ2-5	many	TGTGCCAGCAGTTCTAGTACGGGACTAGCGGGAACAATGAAAGAGACCCAGTACTTC	CASSSSTGLAGTMKETQYF
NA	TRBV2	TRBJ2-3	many	TGTGCCAGCAGGGACATGGAAGATACGCAGTATTTT	CASRDMEDTQYF
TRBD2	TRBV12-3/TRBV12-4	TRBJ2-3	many	TGTGCCAGCAGTCGACTAGCGGGAGAGGTCGCAGATACGCAGTATTTT	CASSRLAGEVADTQYF
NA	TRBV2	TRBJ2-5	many	TGTTCCGGGCAGGAGGAAGAGACCCAGTACTTC	CSGQEEETQYF
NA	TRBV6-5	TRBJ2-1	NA	TGTGCCAGCAGTTACTCGACCGGTAGGAACAATGAGCAGTTCTTC	CASSYSTGRNNEQFF
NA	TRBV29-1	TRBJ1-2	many	TGCAGCGTTGGGGGGGTCCCGGGTTCGATGTATGGCTACACCTTC	CSVGGVPGSMYGYTF
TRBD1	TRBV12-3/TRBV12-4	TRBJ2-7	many	TGTGCCAGCAGTTCAAACAGGGGTCCGGGGGAGCAGTACTTC	CASSSNRGPGEQYF
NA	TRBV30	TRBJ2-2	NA	TGTGCCTGGAGTGTTCCCACAGAGGACACCGGGGAGCTGTTTTTT	CAWSVPTEDTGELFF
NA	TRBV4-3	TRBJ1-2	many	TGCGCCAGCAGCCCTCGACAGGATCGCTATGGCTACACCTTC	CASSPRQDRYGYTF
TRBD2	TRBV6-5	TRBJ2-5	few	TGTGCCAGCAGTTACTCGACTAGCGGGAGTCAGGAGACCCAGTACTTC	CASSYSTSGSQETQYF
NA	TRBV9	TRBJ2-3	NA	TGTGCCAGCAGCGTAGGGAGAAATACGCAGTATTTT	CASSVGRNTQYF
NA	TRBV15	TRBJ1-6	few	TGTGCCACCAGCAGAGATGGGAGTTATAATTCACCCCTCCACTTT	CATSRDGSYNSPLHF
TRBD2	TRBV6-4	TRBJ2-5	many	TGTGCCAGCAGTCCACTAGCGGGTTCCCAAGAGACCCAGTACTTC	CASSPLAGSQETQYF
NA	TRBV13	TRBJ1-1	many	TGTGCCAGCAGCCCGACCAGAGGGGTCGCTGAAGCTTTCTTT	CASSPTRGVAEAFF
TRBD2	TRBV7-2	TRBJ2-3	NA	TGTGCCAGCAGCTTATCCAGCGGGGGGGGGGATACGCAGTATTTT	CASSLSSGGGDTQYF
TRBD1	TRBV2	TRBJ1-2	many	TGTGCCAGCAGTGATTTGGGACAGTCCTATGGCTACACCTTC	CASSDLGQSYGYTF
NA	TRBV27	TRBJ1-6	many	TGTGCCAGCAGACTGAACTCGGACGGGACGAATTCACCCCTCCACTTT	CASRLNSDGTNSPLHF